What follows are 2 T cell receptor beta chains derived from one specimen sequenced in a study of blood T cells in healthy people across ages. A J-beta primer mix and a sample-barcoded 5' primer were used in a second PCR of roughly 7 to 12 cycles. TCRdb used MiXCR to reprocess the 5' RACE reads, holding one entry per CDR3 protein. The sample has 1.5 million to 2 million distinct CDR3 sequences, over 25% seen once. Sequenced input: blood. These receptor sequences come from a woman aged 25-40 years in good health.

This clonotype was counted many times. The chain recombines TRBV10-3 with TRBJ2-7; D may correspond to TRBD1 or TRBD2 (5 bases each). Germline loops: CDR1 ENHRY, CDR2 SYGVKD. The CDR3 extends over 14 amino acids. V lost 6 bases and J lost 2, with 14 bases in between. The CDR3 nucleotides are TGTGCCATCAGCCCGAGGGGTAGGGCCTACGAGCAGTACTTC. Encoded protein: CAISPRGRAYEQYF.

This rearrangement joins TRBV28 to TRBJ1-6, with 12 bases aligning to TRBD1. The CDR3 totals 14 residues. With 10 bases clipped from V and 10 bases from J, the junction kept 8 bases outside the gene matches. Per the germline V gene, CDR1 is MDHEN and CDR2 is SYDVKM. The CDR3 DNA reads as TGTGCCATTTGCCGGGACAGGGGGCTATCACCCCTCCACTTT. Protein: CAICRDRGLSPLHF.